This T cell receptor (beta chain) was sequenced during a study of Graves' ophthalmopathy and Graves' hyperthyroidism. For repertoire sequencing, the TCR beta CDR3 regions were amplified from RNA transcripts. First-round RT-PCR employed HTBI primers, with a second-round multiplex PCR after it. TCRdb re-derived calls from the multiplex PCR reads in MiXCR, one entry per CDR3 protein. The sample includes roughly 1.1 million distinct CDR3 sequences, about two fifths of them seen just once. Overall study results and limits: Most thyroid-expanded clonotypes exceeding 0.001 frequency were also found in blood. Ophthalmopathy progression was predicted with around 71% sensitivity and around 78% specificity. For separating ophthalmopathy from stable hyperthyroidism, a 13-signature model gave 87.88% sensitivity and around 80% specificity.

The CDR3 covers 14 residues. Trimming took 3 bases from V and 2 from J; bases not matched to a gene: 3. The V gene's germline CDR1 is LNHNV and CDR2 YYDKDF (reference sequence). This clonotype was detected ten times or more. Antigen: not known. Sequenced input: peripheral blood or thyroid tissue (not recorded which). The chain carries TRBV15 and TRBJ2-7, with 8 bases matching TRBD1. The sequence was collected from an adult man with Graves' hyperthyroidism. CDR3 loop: CATSSPDRAYEQYF. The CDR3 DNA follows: TGTGCCACCAGCAGCCCGGACAGGGCCTACGAGCAGTACTTC.